A selection of T cell receptor beta chains follows, all from one sample in a study of blood T cell repertoires in COVID-19. Sequencing used immunoSEQ multiplex PCR; TCRdb keeps in-frame clones, though not all of them. The table records approximately 350,000 clones, around nine tenths of them present only once. Source material: peripheral blood. The origin of the receptors is a woman aged 60-70 years with COVID-19, enrolled during active disease. Both conserved end residues are part of each CDR3. A D gene is named only where the DNA matches it firmly. Rows give clone size only sometimes, using once, few, many, or a class for an expanded clone.

v_gene,d_gene,j_gene,abundance,CDR3aa,CDR3nt
TRBV18,-,TRBJ1-3,-,CASSPEAGNSGNTIYF,TGTGCCAGCTCACCAGAGGCGGGAAACTCCGGAAACACCATATATTTT
TRBV6-1,TRBD2,TRBJ2-1,-,CASSASLAVNYNEQFF,TGTGCCAGCAGTGCCTCCCTAGCGGTAAACTACAATGAGCAGTTCTTC
TRBV5-1,TRBD1,TRBJ1-1,-,CASSLLGGEAFF,TGCGCCAGCAGCTTGCTAGGGGGCGAAGCTTTCTTT
TRBV29-1,TRBD2,TRBJ2-5,-,CSVGVLGGIGETQYF,TGCAGCGTTGGAGTCTTGGGGGGGATAGGAGAGACCCAGTACTTC
TRBV27,-,TRBJ1-1,once,CASSLAGLNTEAFF,TGTGCCAGCAGTTTGGCGGGGTTGAACACTGAAGCTTTCTTT
TRBV11-2,-,TRBJ1-1,once,CASSFYRDWNTEAFF,TGTGCCAGCAGCTTTTACAGGGATTGGAACACTGAAGCTTTCTTT
TRBV5-1,TRBD1,TRBJ2-1,-,CASSPGTAYNEQFF,TGCGCCAGCAGCCCGGGGACAGCGTACAATGAGCAGTTCTTC
TRBV3-1/TRBV3-2,-,TRBJ2-1,-,CASSPPGETSQFF,TGTGCCAGCAGCCCCCCGGGTGAGACTAGTCAGTTCTTC
TRBV7-2,-,TRBJ1-1,-,CASSSAILNTEAFF,TGTGCCAGCAGCTCAGCAATCTTGAACACTGAAGCTTTCTTT
TRBV5-8,-,TRBJ1-1,-,CASSLVYGAGVNTEAFF,TGTGCCAGCAGCTTGGTTTATGGGGCAGGGGTGAACACTGAAGCTTTCTTT